This TCR beta chain was documented in a study of T cell repertoires in cytomegalovirus infection. Background on the study: Through public TCR beta signatures, both CMV infection and matching HLA type were indicated.

This clonotype was seen only a few times. Its antigen is unidentified. MiXCR, applied by TCRdb to the reads, yields one record per CDR3 protein. This sample has nearly 650,000 distinct CDR3 sequences, with around 24% found just once. General study points: Summed public TCR beta family frequency identified CMV carriers bearing the relevant HLA. HLA-C-restricted CMV clonotypes gave the most frequent clonotype in two of eight donors.

Germline assignment: CDR1 DFQATT and CDR2 SNEGSKA (reference sequence). Trimming took off 5 bases at V and 1 base at J, with 15 bases between the two ends. The CDR3 totals 14 residues. The sequenced sample was CD8+ T cells from PBMCs. This TCR derives from a human donor in good health (CMV status not recorded). Some clones in this sample may be carry-over from other donors' samples. This chain connects TRBV20-1 to TRBJ2-7, with D possibly being TRBD1 (6 bases). CDR3 DNA sequence: TGCAGTGCTTTCTTGGGACATTTATCCTACGAGCAGTACTTC. It is translated as CSAFLGHLSYEQYF.